Listed below are T cell receptor beta chains from one sample, sequenced in a study of early T cells in non-severe SARS-CoV-2 infection. TCRdb recomputed calls from the 5' RACE reads with MiXCR, one row per CDR3 protein. Here the sample spans 45,000 or so distinct CDR3 sequences, 5.5% to 6.5% being singletons. The sample taken for sequencing was whole blood. Receptors were obtained from an adult who was a healthcare worker with PCR-confirmed SARS-CoV-2 infection or an uninfected control (not recorded which). CDR3s include the opening cysteine and the closing phenylalanine or tryptophan. The D gene is left open where the match is weak. Size tells how often a clone was seen (once, few, many) or the class of an expanded clone, and some rows leave it out.

v_gene: TRBV20-1
abundance: .
d_gene: .
j_gene: TRBJ2-7
CDR3aa: CSARDATYEQYF
CDR3nt: TGCAGTGCTAGGGATGCCACCTACGAGCAGTACTTC

v_gene: TRBV6-6
abundance: many
d_gene: .
j_gene: TRBJ2-3
CDR3aa: CASSYSGVQADTQYF
CDR3nt: TGTGCCAGCAGTTACTCCGGGGTTCAGGCAGATACGCAGTATTTT

v_gene: TRBV11-2
abundance: many
d_gene: TRBD1
j_gene: TRBJ1-4
CDR3aa: CASSAGTGGVNEKLFF
CDR3nt: TGTGCCAGCAGCGCCGGGACAGGGGGCGTTAATGAAAAACTGTTTTTT

v_gene: TRBV12-3/TRBV12-4
abundance: many
d_gene: .
j_gene: TRBJ2-4
CDR3aa: CASSFRQGLAKNIQYF
CDR3nt: TGTGCCAGCAGTTTCCGCCAGGGTCTAGCCAAAAACATTCAGTACTTC

v_gene: TRBV5-3
abundance: many
d_gene: .
j_gene: TRBJ1-6
CDR3aa: CARSKIMGEEGNSPLHF
CDR3nt: TGTGCCAGAAGCAAAATAATGGGGGAAGAAGGGAATTCACCCCTCCACTTT

v_gene: TRBV20-1
abundance: .
d_gene: .
j_gene: TRBJ1-2
CDR3aa: CSASNQVNGYTF
CDR3nt: TGCAGTGCTAGTAATCAAGTCAATGGCTACACCTTC

v_gene: TRBV29-1
abundance: many
d_gene: TRBD1
j_gene: TRBJ2-5
CDR3aa: CSGVAGGLKTQYF
CDR3nt: TGCAGCGGTGTAGCAGGGGGTCTAAAGACCCAGTACTTC

v_gene: TRBV12-3/TRBV12-4
abundance: .
d_gene: .
j_gene: TRBJ2-7
CDR3aa: CASGALGEQYF
CDR3nt: TGTGCCAGCGGCGCCTTGGGGGAGCAGTACTTC

v_gene: TRBV6-6
abundance: many
d_gene: .
j_gene: TRBJ2-3
CDR3aa: CASREWQDTDTQYF
CDR3nt: TGTGCCAGCAGGGAATGGCAGGACACAGATACGCAGTATTTT

v_gene: TRBV12-3/TRBV12-4
abundance: few
d_gene: .
j_gene: TRBJ2-2
CDR3aa: CASSFSKGTGDTGELFF
CDR3nt: TGTGCCAGCAGTTTTTCTAAGGGAACTGGGGACACCGGGGAGCTGTTTTTT

v_gene: TRBV11-3
abundance: few
d_gene: TRBD1
j_gene: TRBJ2-3
CDR3aa: CASSPRQGHSADTQYF
CDR3nt: TGTGCCAGCAGCCCTCGACAGGGCCATTCGGCAGATACGCAGTATTTT

v_gene: TRBV7-6
abundance: many
d_gene: .
j_gene: TRBJ2-7
CDR3aa: CASSCDRRFYEQYF
CDR3nt: TGTGCCAGCAGCTGCGACAGGAGATTTTACGAGCAGTACTTC

v_gene: TRBV19
abundance: .
d_gene: .
j_gene: TRBJ1-5
CDR3aa: CASSIRSTGSNQPQHF
CDR3nt: TGTGCCAGTAGTATAAGATCCACAGGGAGCAATCAGCCCCAGCATTTT

v_gene: TRBV6-4
abundance: many
d_gene: .
j_gene: TRBJ2-1
CDR3aa: CASSDSIGFNEQFF
CDR3nt: TGTGCCAGCAGTGACTCGATAGGGTTCAATGAGCAGTTCTTC

v_gene: TRBV28
abundance: many
d_gene: .
j_gene: TRBJ2-7
CDR3aa: CASSLSRGWYEQYF
CDR3nt: TGTGCCAGCAGTTTATCCAGAGGTTGGTACGAGCAGTACTTC

v_gene: TRBV3-1
abundance: many
d_gene: .
j_gene: TRBJ2-5
CDR3aa: CASSHLGQETQYF
CDR3nt: TGTGCCAGCAGCCACTTGGGGCAAGAGACCCAGTACTTC

v_gene: TRBV29-1
abundance: many
d_gene: TRBD2
j_gene: TRBJ2-3
CDR3aa: CSVWDRELAGLTDTQYF
CDR3nt: TGCAGCGTTTGGGACCGCGAACTAGCGGGGTTAACAGATACGCAGTATTTT

v_gene: TRBV18
abundance: few
d_gene: .
j_gene: TRBJ2-1
CDR3aa: CASSPPKGEQFF
CDR3nt: TGTGCCAGCTCACCACCGAAGGGAGAGCAGTTCTTC

v_gene: TRBV29-1
abundance: .
d_gene: TRBD2
j_gene: TRBJ2-3
CDR3aa: CSVEGGREGADTQYF
CDR3nt: TGCAGCGTTGAGGGGGGACGGGAGGGCGCAGATACGCAGTATTTT

v_gene: TRBV7-3
abundance: .
d_gene: .
j_gene: TRBJ2-5
CDR3aa: CASSYQGAQETQYF
CDR3nt: TGTGCCAGCAGCTATCAAGGGGCACAAGAGACCCAGTACTTC

v_gene: TRBV7-3
abundance: many
d_gene: .
j_gene: TRBJ1-5
CDR3aa: CASSLGPHRNNQPQHF
CDR3nt: TGTGCCAGCAGCCTCGGGCCTCACCGTAACAATCAGCCCCAGCATTTT

v_gene: TRBV6-2/TRBV6-3
abundance: few
d_gene: .
j_gene: TRBJ2-6
CDR3aa: CASSHRGAGANVLTF
CDR3nt: TGTGCCAGCTCTCATAGGGGGGCTGGGGCCAACGTCCTGACTTTC

v_gene: TRBV3-1
abundance: .
d_gene: .
j_gene: TRBJ2-7
CDR3aa: CASSQHHRDEQYF
CDR3nt: TGTGCCAGCAGCCAACACCACAGGGACGAGCAGTACTTC

v_gene: TRBV7-9
abundance: .
d_gene: .
j_gene: TRBJ1-5
CDR3aa: CASSFPDQPQHF
CDR3nt: TGTGCCAGCAGCTTCCCGGATCAGCCCCAGCATTTT

v_gene: TRBV28
abundance: .
d_gene: TRBD1
j_gene: TRBJ2-1
CDR3aa: CASSFTQGAYEQFF
CDR3nt: TGTGCCAGCAGTTTTACCCAGGGGGCGTATGAGCAGTTCTTC